The 29 T cell receptor beta chains reported below all come from one sample, sequenced in a study of T cells in Graves' hyperthyroidism and ophthalmopathy. Amplification yielded TCR beta CDR3 regions, with RNA transcripts as the source. An initial round of RT-PCR targeting the TCR CDR3 relied on the HTBI primer set. From the multiplex PCR reads, TCRdb called clonotypes with MiXCR, one entry per CDR3 protein. The sample has roughly 400,000 distinct CDR3 sequences, approximately 25% seen once. Sequenced: blood. These receptors were taken from a middle-aged man with Graves' hyperthyroidism.

As concerns this clonotype: Just one base apart from a much larger clone, this may be a read error. V usage is TRBV14 and J usage is TRBJ2-3; unclear D gene. The length of the CDR3 is 12 residues. Germline assignment: CDR1 SGHDN and CDR2 FVKESK. CDR3 DNA sequence: TGTACCAGCAGCCCAGATGGAGATACGCAGTATTTT. This sequence encodes CTSSPDGDTQYF.

This clonotype was counted many times. The chain employs TRBV11-3 and TRBJ2-7; 7 positions match TRBD1. Losses at the gene ends were 5 bases for V and 1 base for J; bases not matched to a gene: 5. Looked up from germline, CDR1 is SGHNT and CDR2 is YENEEA. This CDR3 has 14 residues. The CDR3, as DNA: TGTGCCAGCAGCAACCCAGGGGGATCCTACGAGCAGTACTTC. Protein product: CASSNPGGSYEQYF.

There are many counts of this clonotype. The chain uses TRBV28 and TRBJ2-3, with D tentatively TRBD2 (6 bases). Looked up from germline, CDR1 is MDHEN and CDR2 is SYDVKM. V gave up 0 bases and J gave up 6 bases, with 10 bases separating them. The CDR3 is made up of 14 amino acids. DNA of the CDR3: TGTGCCAGCAGTTTATGGGCGGGGAGTGATACGCAGTATTTT. Translating it yields CASSLWAGSDTQYF.

This clonotype turned up a few times. V gene TRBV6-1 combines with J gene TRBJ2-1; 9 bases map to TRBD2. V was pared by 5 bases and J by 5 bases, with 10 bases of the junction left unmatched. This CDR3 comprises 16 residues. Germline V gene lookup returns CDR1 MNHNS and CDR2 SASEGT. The DNA for the CDR3 is TGTGCCAGCAGTTTACGGGAAATAGCGGGAGACAATGAGCAGTTCTTC. It translates to CASSLREIAGDNEQFF.

This clonotype has more than one count but fewer than ten. The J gene is TRBJ1-1, the V gene TRBV19; 8 positions match TRBD1. The germline CDR1 and CDR2 sequences are LNHDA and SQIVND (reference sequence). Trimming removed 5 bases from V and 5 bases from J; junction bases left unmatched: 10. The CDR3 spans 15 residues. The CDR3 protein is CASSLTGVGKTEAFF. CDR3 coding DNA: TGTGCCAGTAGTTTGACAGGGGTTGGAAAAACTGAAGCTTTCTTT.

The V call is TRBV29-1, the J call TRBJ2-7; 11 nucleotides line up with TRBD1. The CDR3 totals 14 residues. V trimming: 3 bases; J trimming: 2 bases; junction bases outside the gene matches: 3. Per germline, CDR1 SQVTM and CDR2 ANQGSEA. The CDR3, as DNA: TGCAGCGTTGAGGGGGACAGGGGGGCCTACGAGCAGTACTTC. This gives the protein CSVEGDRGAYEQYF.

On this clonotype itself: The junction shows a germline mismatch at one end, possibly a read error. V is TRBV2 and J is TRBJ2-2, with 7 positions matching TRBD2. CDR3 length: 15 amino acids. Germline V gene data show CDR1 as SNHLY and CDR2 as FYNNEI. CDR3 DNA: TGTGCCGGCAGGGAGGCGGGAGTGAACACCGGGGAGCTGTTTTTT. This gives the protein CAGREAGVNTGELFF.

The chain is built from TRBV20-1 and TRBJ2-1; D not certain. V dropped 3 bases and J dropped 8 bases, with 11 bases sitting between them. The CDR3 loop spans 12 amino acids. Germline V gene data show CDR1 as DFQATT and CDR2 as SNEGSKA (reference sequence). The CDR3 sequence: CSASLWSDEQFF. The CDR3 nucleotides read TGCAGTGCTAGTCTCTGGAGCGATGAGCAGTTCTTC.

J is TRBJ2-7 and V is TRBV3-1, with unresolved D. V lost 1 base and J lost 1, with 8 bases in between. The germline gives CDR1 LGHDT, CDR2 YNNKEL (reference sequence). This CDR3 has 14 residues. Written as DNA, the CDR3 is TGTGCCAGCAGCCAAGTGTTGGGGTCCTACGAGCAGTACTTC. This gives the protein CASSQVLGSYEQYF.

This clonotype has just a few counts. J is TRBJ2-3 and V is TRBV4-1; D not certain. Germline V gene data show CDR1 as MGHRA and CDR2 as YSYEKL. The CDR3 has 15 residues. The V end lost 1 base, the J end lost 3 bases, and 11 bases lay between the germline ends. Here the CDR3 reads CASSQAGSKTDTQYF. The CDR3 nucleotides read TGCGCCAGCAGCCAAGCCGGCAGTAAGACAGATACGCAGTATTTT.

This clonotype has a count of ten or more. This CDR3 is CASSTSGRSYEQYF. CDR3 DNA sequence: TGTGCCAGCAGTACTAGCGGGAGATCCTACGAGCAGTACTTC. The genes are TRBV28 and TRBJ2-7; 11 bases are a match to TRBD2. The CDR3 has 14 amino acids. From germline, CDR1 is MDHEN and CDR2 SYDVKM. J lost 1 base, V lost 5 bases, and 1 base had no gene match.

This clonotype was seen a handful of times. The rearrangement uses TRBV20-1 and TRBJ1-5; D possibly corresponds to TRBD1 (6 bases). V lost 6 bases and J lost 2, with 20 bases in between. CDR3 length equals 16 residues. The germline CDR1 and CDR2 sequences are DFQATT and SNEGSKA (reference sequence). CDR3 nucleotides: TGCAGTGCCCGAAAGGGGGGGAGGGGTGGCAATCAGCCCCAGCATTTT. It encodes CSARKGGRGGNQPQHF.

The chain joins TRBV11-2 to TRBJ2-7; D gene uncertain. V was clipped by 5 bases and J by 1 base, with 15 bases between them. Germline CDR1 reads SGHAT; CDR2 reads FQNNGV. There are 15 residues in the CDR3. This CDR3 reads CASSPGPDPSYEQYF. CDR3 nucleotide sequence: TGTGCCAGCAGCCCAGGTCCGGACCCTTCCTACGAGCAGTACTTC.

The chain recombines TRBV12-3 or TRBV12-4 with TRBJ2-2; 8 nucleotides line up with TRBD2. There are 16 residues in the CDR3. With V trimmed by 10 bases and J by 6 bases, 16 bases remained unmatched. CDR3 DNA: TGTGCCACCCGCCGGGGGGGCGTTGATTGGGCCGGGGAGCTGTTTTTT. Encoded protein: CATRRGGVDWAGELFF.

A few counts support this clonotype. The CDR3 DNA follows: TGTGCCACCAGCAGAGGGAGCCGTATTCAGTACTTC. This codes for CATSRGSRIQYF. The gene calls are TRBV15 and TRBJ2-4, with D unresolved. CDR1 and CDR2 from the germline V gene are LNHNV and YYDKDF (reference sequence). V dropped 1 base and J dropped 10 bases, with 8 bases sitting between them. The CDR3 is 12 amino acids.

This clonotype was observed a handful of times. The chain uses TRBV19 and TRBJ1-1, with D tentatively TRBD1 (6 bases). V was cut by 2 bases and J by 2 bases, with 12 bases left in between. The CDR3 totals 15 residues. Germline CDR1 reads LNHDA; CDR2 reads SQIVND (reference sequence). The CDR3 region is CASSISTGRNTEAFF. CDR3 bases: TGTGCCAGTAGTATAAGCACAGGGAGAAACACTGAAGCTTTCTTT.

This clonotype was observed a handful of times. This chain joins TRBV6-1 and TRBJ2-7; 10 bases fit TRBD2. CDR1 and CDR2 (germline): MNHNS, SASEGT. The CDR3 is 15 residues long. J gave up 3 bases and V 7 bases, and 9 bases lay outside the gene matches. The CDR3 reads CASTISSSGSYEQYF. The CDR3 DNA is TGTGCCAGCACTATTTCGTCTAGCGGGAGCTACGAGCAGTACTTC.

The V gene is TRBV11-2, the J gene TRBJ2-1; 9 nucleotides match TRBD2. The V and J ends lost 4 bases and 13 bases, in that order; junction bases with no gene match: 14. The CDR3 has 15 residues. CDR1 SGHAT and CDR2 FQNNGV come from the germline V gene. The CDR3 nucleotides are TGTGCCAGCAGCTCCCTTGGTAGCGGGAGACGTCGTCAGTTCTTC. Translating it yields CASSSLGSGRRRQFF.

This clonotype came up a few times. The rearrangement joins TRBV20-1 to TRBJ1-2; D might be TRBD1 (5 bases). V was cut by 6 bases and J by 4 bases, with 21 bases left in between. CDR1 is DFQATT and CDR2 is SNEGSKA in the germline V gene (reference sequence). This CDR3 is 15 amino acids long. DNA of the CDR3: TGCAGTGCGCCACCCCCGACAGAGCCACTCTATGGCTACACCTTC. Protein: CSAPPPTEPLYGYTF.

The J gene is TRBJ2-7, the V gene TRBV12-3 or TRBV12-4; D call uncertain. CDR3 length: 12 amino acids. Deletions cut 2 bases from V and 6 bases from J, with 8 bases between. Written as DNA, the CDR3 is TGTGCCAGCAGTTTATTGGGATTCGAGCAGTACTTC. Encoded protein: CASSLLGFEQYF.

This clonotype has at least ten counts. The chain uses TRBV27 and TRBJ1-1; the D gene is possibly TRBD1 (6 bases). Trimming pared 7 bases from V and 9 bases from J, leaving 18 bases between. Germline CDR1 is MNHEY and CDR2 is SMNVEV (reference sequence). The CDR3 is 13 amino acids. CDR3 loop: CASNSRGGDKAFF. The CDR3 bases are TGTGCCAGCAACTCGAGGGGGGGTGACAAAGCTTTCTTT.

This clonotype turned up a few times. The chain recombines TRBV29-1 with TRBJ2-3; the D gene is possibly TRBD2 (5 bases). Germline-derived CDR1 and CDR2 are SQVTM and ANQGSEA. V dropped 4 bases and J dropped 6 bases, with 17 bases sitting between them. The CDR3 is 14 amino acids. The chain's CDR3 is CSVAGVGPTDTQYF. Written as DNA, the CDR3 is TGCAGCGTTGCCGGGGTGGGTCCTACCGATACGCAGTATTTT.

The V and J genes are TRBV7-9 and TRBJ2-3, with 9 bases lining up with TRBD2. CDR3 length equals 15 residues. After removal of 5 bases from V and 2 bases from J, the junction contained 5 bases not matched to a gene. Germline CDR1 and CDR2: SEHNR and FQNEAQ (reference sequence). CDR3 nucleotide sequence: TGTGCCAGCAGCCCTAGGACTAGCGTCACAGATACGCAGTATTTT. Translating gives CASSPRTSVTDTQYF.

This clonotype appeared a few times. This chain uses TRBV5-1 with TRBJ1-5, with D hard to call. V was shortened by 0 bases and J by 0 bases, with 7 bases between the two germline ends. The CDR3 extends over 15 amino acids. Germline V gene lookup returns CDR1 SGHRS and CDR2 YFSETQ. Here the CDR3 reads CASSLDQSSNQPQHF. CDR3 DNA: TGCGCCAGCAGCTTGGACCAGAGTAGCAATCAGCCCCAGCATTTT. Full variable domain (remainder filled in from reference TRBV5-1 and TRBJ1-5): KAGVTQTPRYLIKTRGQQVTLSCSPISGHRSVSWYQQTPGQGLQFLFEYFSETQRNKGNFPGRFSGRQFSNSRSEMNVSTLELGDSALYLCASSLDQSSNQPQHFGDGTRLSIL.

The chain links TRBV7-2 to TRBJ1-1; D is perhaps TRBD1 (5 bases). Trimming cost V 4 bases and J 0 bases, with 9 bases left between them. Germline CDR1 SGHTA, CDR2 FQGNSA. The CDR3 has 14 residues. CDR3: CASSSDTLNTEAFF. CDR3 in DNA: TGTGCCAGCAGCTCGGACACCTTGAACACTGAAGCTTTCTTT.

This clonotype was detected ten times or more. The chain carries TRBV6-6 and TRBJ2-7; D unclear. Germline-derived CDR1 and CDR2 are MNHNY and SVGAGI (reference sequence). V was trimmed by 2 bases and J by 6 bases, leaving 11 bases between them. The CDR3 spans 13 residues. The CDR3 loop is CASSYGIDFEQYF. DNA for the CDR3: TGTGCCAGCAGTTACGGCATCGATTTCGAGCAGTACTTC.

This clonotype was seen a handful of times. The chain employs TRBV19 and TRBJ2-2; D remains unclear. Germline lookup yields CDR1 LNHDA and CDR2 SQIVND (reference sequence). Trimming stripped 3 bases from V and 6 bases from J, with 8 bases between. The CDR3 sequence is 13 residues long. The DNA for the CDR3 is TGTGCCAGTAGTATGGTAGGGTCCGGGGAGCTGTTTTTT. This translates into CASSMVGSGELFF.

V and J are TRBV29-1 and TRBJ2-1; 8 bases are shared with TRBD2. CDR1 and CDR2 from the germline V gene are SQVTM and ANQGSEA. The CDR3 spans 14 residues. V was pared by 6 bases and J by 8 bases, with 12 bases of the junction left unmatched. This CDR3 reads CSVPEGTSYHEQFF. The DNA for the CDR3 is TGCAGCGTCCCAGAGGGGACTAGTTACCATGAGCAGTTCTTC.

The count of this clonotype is one. The J gene is TRBJ2-5, the V gene TRBV3-1, with 8 bases that match TRBD1. This CDR3 is 17 amino acids long. Germline loops: CDR1 LGHDT, CDR2 YNNKEL (reference sequence). Losses at the gene ends were 5 bases for V and 1 base for J; bases not matched to a gene: 12. The CDR3 DNA reads as TGTGCCAGCAGCAGACGACAGGGGCGACCATTCCAAGAGACCCAGTACTTC. This sequence encodes CASSRRQGRPFQETQYF.